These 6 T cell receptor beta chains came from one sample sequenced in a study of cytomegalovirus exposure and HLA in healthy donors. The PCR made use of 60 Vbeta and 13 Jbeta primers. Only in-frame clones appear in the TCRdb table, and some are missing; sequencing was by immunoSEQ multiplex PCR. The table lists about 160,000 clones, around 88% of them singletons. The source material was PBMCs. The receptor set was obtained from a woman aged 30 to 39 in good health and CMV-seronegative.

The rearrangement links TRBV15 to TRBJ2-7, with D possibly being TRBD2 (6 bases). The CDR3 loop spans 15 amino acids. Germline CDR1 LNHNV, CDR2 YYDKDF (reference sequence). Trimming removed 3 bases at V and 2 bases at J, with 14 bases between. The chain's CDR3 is CATSSYGRGTYEQYF. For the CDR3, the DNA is TGTGCCACCAGCAGCTACGGGAGAGGAACCTACGAGCAGTACTTC.

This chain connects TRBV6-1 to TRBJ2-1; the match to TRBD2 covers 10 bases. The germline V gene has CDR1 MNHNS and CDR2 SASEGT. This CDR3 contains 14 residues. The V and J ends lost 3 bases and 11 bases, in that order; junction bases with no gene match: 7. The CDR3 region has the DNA TGTGCCAGCAGTGATTGGACTAGCGGTAATAAGCAGTTCTTC. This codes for CASSDWTSGNKQFF.

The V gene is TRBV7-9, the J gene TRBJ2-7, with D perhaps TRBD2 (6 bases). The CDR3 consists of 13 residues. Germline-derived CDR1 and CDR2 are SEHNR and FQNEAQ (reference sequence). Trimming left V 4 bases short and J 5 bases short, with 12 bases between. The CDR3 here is CASSSGTFNEQYF. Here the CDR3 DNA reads TGTGCCAGCAGCTCCGGGACTTTTAACGAGCAGTACTTC. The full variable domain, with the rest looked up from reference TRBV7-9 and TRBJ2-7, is DTGVSQNPRHKITKRGQNVTFRCDPISEHNRLYWYRQTLGQGPEFLTYFQNEAQLEKSRLLSDRFSAERPKGSFSTLEIQRTEQGDSAMYLCASSSGTFNEQYFGPGTRLTVT.

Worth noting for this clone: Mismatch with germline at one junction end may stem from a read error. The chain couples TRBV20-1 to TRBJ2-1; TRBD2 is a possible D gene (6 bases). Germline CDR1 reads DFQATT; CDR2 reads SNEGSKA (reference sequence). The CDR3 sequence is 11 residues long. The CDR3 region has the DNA TGCAGTGCCCCGGACTACCATGAGCAGTTCTTC. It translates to CSAPDYHEQFF.

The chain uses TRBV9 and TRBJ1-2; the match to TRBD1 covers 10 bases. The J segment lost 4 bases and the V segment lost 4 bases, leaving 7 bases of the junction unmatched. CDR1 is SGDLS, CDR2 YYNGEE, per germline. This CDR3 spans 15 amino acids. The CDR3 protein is CASSLQTGGGYGYTF. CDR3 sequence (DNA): TGTGCCAGCAGCTTACAGACAGGGGGCGGCTATGGCTACACCTTC.

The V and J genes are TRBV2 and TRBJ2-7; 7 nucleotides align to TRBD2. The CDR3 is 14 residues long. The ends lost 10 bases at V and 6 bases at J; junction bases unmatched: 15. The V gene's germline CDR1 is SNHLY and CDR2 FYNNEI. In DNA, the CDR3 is TGTGCCACCCTAGCAGGGCTAGCGGAGAGCGAGCAGTACTTC. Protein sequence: CATLAGLAESEQYF.